Described below is a single T cell receptor beta chain sequence and its context. It has no known antigen specificity. No clone much larger than this one lies a single base away; base qualities are absent. The library relied on the immunoSEQ multiplex PCR assay. For the multiplex PCR, a mixture combining 60 forward primers for TCR Vbeta segments and 13 reverse primers for TCR Jbeta segments was used. A multiplex PCR assay on genomic DNA amplified the CDR3 region of rearranged TCR beta genes. The Illumina HiSeq System was used to sequence the amplified TCR beta libraries as 87-base-pair reads. In the authors' own workflow: Across the roughly 670 repertoires, a later analysis counted 60 million to 90 million unique TCR beta chains, some 11 million of which were shared by at least two donors. Raw reads were error-corrected and collapsed into unique sequences by a nearest-neighbor algorithm in which closely related sequences were merged to remove PCR and sequencing errors. To assign V, D and J gene segments, CDR3 sequences were aligned to IMGT reference sequences. For a sequence to be retained, at least a six-nucleotide match to both a V gene segment and a J gene segment was required. Rearrangements were called productive when the CDR3 lacked stop codons and stayed in frame with V and J; all others were non-productive. CDR3 was defined according to IMGT convention as the region running from the second conserved V-encoded cysteine to the conserved J-encoded phenylalanine. The earlier analysis of about 500 of the donors excluded sequences that lacked an unambiguous match to a single V gene segment. In an earlier analysis of some 590 of the donors, a V segment was called functional when productive rearrangements were above 56.7%, and segregating when the standard deviation between donors exceeded 5%. A statistical classification framework was built to diagnose cytomegalovirus status from the catalog of TCR beta chain sequences. In a later analysis, TCR nucleotide sequences were compared against IMGT/GENE-DB human TR gene sequences so that V and J genes could be assigned. A later analysis assigned CDR3 sequences and most-parsimonious VDJ recombination scenarios with the TCRdist pipeline. In a later analysis, each TCR beta chain was defined by its CDR3 amino acid sequence together with its V-gene family, and reads lacking a unique V-gene family were excluded. As a way to deal with suspected cross-contamination and a sequencing artifact, a later analysis dropped 450 to 600 nucleotide sequences that were highly shared and had low generation probability. In a later analysis, a clonal expansion index was calculated for each public chain from normalized within-repertoire ranks of inferred template counts. In a later analysis, generation probabilities were computed with a VDJ recombination model fitted to out-of-frame rearrangements, and the resulting probabilities were checked against IGoR. In a later analysis, hypergeometric tests were used to score TCR-TCR, TCR-HLA and TCR-CMV co-occurrence, with a repertoire-size bias correction applied to TCR pairs. False discovery rates were estimated in a later analysis by permuting HLA or CMV assignments 20 times. In a later analysis, co-occurring TCRs were grouped using DBSCAN, and TCRdist sequence similarity was added for clustering within HLA-allele-positive subsets. Repertoires with fewer than 30,000 or more than 120,000 public chains were left out of co-occurrence clustering, as were about five repertoires with anomalous nucleotide sharing. TCRdb re-hosts the immuneACCESS table, in-frame sequences only. Its copies lack some clones; in the studies checked, an unresolved V gene accounts for under half of them, and the cause for the rest is not known. Clone size and V and J calls were adopted from that table, with D and trimming inferred from the DNA. The sample table records about 110,000 clones; roughly 85% of these occur just once. The top ten constitute approximately 2.8% of the sample.

This specimen belongs to a study of cytomegalovirus exposure and HLA in healthy donors (dated by TCRdb to between 2016 and 2019). Turning to the overall study: According to an earlier analysis of around 600 of the donors, 150 million to 200 million T cells yielded approximately 120 million unique TCR beta sequences and around 300 Gb of sequence data. Roughly 320 gigabases of sequencing data and around 88 million unique TCR sequences made up an early release that covered around 640 HLA-typed donors. Among the roughly 430 genotyped donors, approximately 82% belonged to the genetic ancestry cluster associated with self-reported Caucasian donors. The study aimed to test whether signatures of past pathogen exposure could be identified by cataloging public T cell receptors. Using immunosequencing, the study profiled T cell repertoires from around 670 subjects and related those repertoires to cytomegalovirus serostatus. Along with the roughly 670-subject first cohort, a separate validation cohort of over a hundred different subjects was used. The study combined high-throughput TCR immunosequencing, statistical association of individual TCRs with disease status, and machine learning to predict cytomegalovirus infection status. A later analysis re-analyzed previously published TCR beta repertoires from about 730 donors and added high-resolution HLA genotyping to study TCR occurrence patterns. Rather than drawing on any new phenotypic data, the later analysis identified candidate immune exposures from TCR beta sequences and the way those sequences occurred across donors. In an earlier analysis of roughly 540 of the donors, high-throughput TCR beta sequencing was used to judge whether each TCR beta V gene segment behaved as functional or pseudogenic. Donor age, sex, ethnicity and CMV serostatus were compiled alongside the repertoire data. A later genetic analysis used genome-wide SNP genotypes for about 60% of the roughly 670 donors, treating that subset as a discovery cohort. Every repertoire in the discovery cohort had been generated on one and the same sequencing platform. Both class I and class II loci were covered by HLA typing, at four-digit resolution. Typing coverage differed by locus: A, B, C, DRB1 and DQB1 were typed in roughly 629-630 donors, DQA1 in about 500, DPA1 in 606, and DPB1 in just under 490. About five DR-DQ haplotypes were handled as single units for association and clustering, since linkage in the cohort was strong. On average, about 240,000 unique TCR beta nucleotide sequences were sequenced per donor among roughly 430 genotyped donors of the cohort, with around 19% of those sequences being non-productive.

Summary of the overall study and its limitations: The presence/absence analyses assumed that sequencing depth was roughly uniform across donors, and that assumption may not be true. At a false discovery rate of 0.05, a later analysis linked 15,000 to 20,000 TCR beta sequences to specific HLA alleles. A later analysis found that HLA-associated TCR beta chains were more clonally expanded and had lower generation probabilities than equally common non-associated chains. According to a later analysis, most CMV-associated TCR beta chains appeared to be HLA-restricted, and the HLA associations seemed to be driven largely by CMV exposure. A cluster of highly shared sequence variants was judged likely to be a technical artifact of the sequencing pipeline. Linkage disequilibrium might explain the correlated functional status among segregating V segments, but an unknown experimental factor could not be excluded. Because counts were too low, fewer than 20 rarely observed V segments, including chromosome 9 orphons, were excluded from the earlier analysis of under 650 of the donors. Immune exposure information for the cohort was limited to CMV serostatus. When HLA alleles, especially DR and DQ, strongly co-occurred, attributing TCR associations to individual alleles was difficult. According to a later genetic analysis, donors in an Asian-associated ancestry cluster had fewer N-insertions in productive TCRs than the approximately 630-donor mean. A further reported finding was that TCR beta sequences accurately predicted the HLA-A and HLA-B alleles for most subjects in the first cohort. A total of 150 to 200 TCR beta chains were listed by the study as associated with cytomegalovirus. A later analysis reported that several top co-occurrence clusters appeared linked to parvovirus B19, influenza, CMV and Epstein-Barr virus. In a later analysis, the rate of TCR association differed among HLA loci, with DRB1 alleles having the most associated TCRs and HLA-C alleles having the fewest. Most TCR sequences were observed very rarely across donors, whereas some public TCRs were present in many individuals. The authors suggested that the approach could potentially be extended to other disease states and immunological phenotypes. An earlier analysis of around 540 of the donors showed that most TCR beta V segments appeared in productive rearrangements either about 87% or about 30% of the time, which broadly matched IMGT annotations. Only TCR beta chains were sequenced in this cohort, and the absence of alpha or paired-chain data limited detectable features. Three of the identified cytomegalovirus-associated TCR beta chains were confirmed in vitro to be specific for cytomegalovirus antigens. A later genetic analysis associated a missense DCLRE1C variant with V-gene and J-gene trimming of TCR beta chains, and an independent cohort replicated the association. HLA typing was unavailable for some donors at each locus, so association tests used only the typed subset. The classifier was reported to diagnose cytomegalovirus status with high specificity and sensitivity in both the original cohort and the validation cohort.

The cohort consisted of some 670 healthy bone marrow donors. All cohort members were sampled while nominally healthy, although unrecorded immune exposures were likely present. The donor was CMV seronegative and belonged to the group of over 350 seronegative cohort members. Every donor gave a peripheral blood sample, and the peripheral blood mononuclear cells from that sample were used for TCR beta sequencing. The Qiagen DNeasy Blood Extraction Kit was used to extract genomic DNA from the blood cell samples. The TCR sequence derives from a middle-aged woman in good health and CMV-seronegative. Sequenced: PBMCs.

The bases read TGTGCCAGCAGCTTAGGAACCAGGGTGGCAACTGAAGCTTTCTTT. Its amino acids are CASSLGTRVATEAFF. This sequence uses TRBV7-6 and TRBJ1-1; 5 matching bases give a weak D call of TRBD1. V lost 1 base and J lost 5 bases; the stretch between them is 14 bases long. Its CDR3 holds 15 amino acids, cysteine through phenylalanine. Of all the DNA, just the CDR3 is kept, 45 bases in frame from base 1. The germline V gene provides CDR1 SGHVS and CDR2 FNYEAQ.